The text below deals with one T cell receptor beta chain. What it recognizes is unknown. The sample comes from a study of human CD8 memory T cell subsets. Study-wide results and limits: Both stem-like subsets shared clonotypes with effector memory cells. However, the stem-like memory and precursor exhausted T cell repertoires overlapped with each other only minimally.

The CDR3 loop spans 14 amino acids. Germline V gene sequence: CDR1 PRHDT, CDR2 FYEKMQ (reference sequence). Making the TCR beta libraries relied on UMI-labeled 5' RACE. TCRdb reprocessed the 5' RACE reads and reports one entry per CDR3 protein, with no DNA. The listing records 9,000 to 15,000 distinct CDR3 sequences. This clonotype was obtained from a human donor in good health. The material sequenced was CD8+ T cells from PBMCs. The chain links TRBV13 to TRBJ2-1. The CDR3 loop reads CASSVASIGQEQFF.